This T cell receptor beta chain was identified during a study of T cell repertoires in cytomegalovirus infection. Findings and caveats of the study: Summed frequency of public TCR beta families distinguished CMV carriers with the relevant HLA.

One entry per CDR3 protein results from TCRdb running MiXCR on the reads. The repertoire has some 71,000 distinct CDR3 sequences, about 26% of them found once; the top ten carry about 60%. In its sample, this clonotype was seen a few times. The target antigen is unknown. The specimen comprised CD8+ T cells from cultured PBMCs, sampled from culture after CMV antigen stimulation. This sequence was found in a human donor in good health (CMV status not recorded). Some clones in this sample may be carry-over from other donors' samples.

CDR3 coding DNA: TGTGCCAGCAGTGCCGTTGACGAGCAGTACTTC. Translation gives CASSAVDEQYF. V gene TRBV7-9 combines with J gene TRBJ2-7; D not certain. The CDR3 extends over 11 amino acids. V lost 6 bases, J lost 5 bases, and 8 bases lay in between. The germline V gene encodes CDR1 SEHNR and CDR2 FQNEAQ (reference sequence).